A single sample gave rise to the 15 T cell receptor beta chains below, sequenced in a study of sequential checkpoint blockade in melanoma. Indicated treatment: randomized to nivolumab then ipilimumab (arm A) or the reverse (arm B). Assay used: immunoSEQ multiplex PCR; TCRdb lists only in-frame clones, some missing. The data contain 10,000 to 15,000 clones, around 73% of them seen just once; the ten biggest clones take up under 13%. Sample: CD8+ T cells sorted from blood (inferred from file names), taken from a patient given nivolumab and ipilimumab in sequence. The receptor source for this set is a human donor with melanoma.

The rearrangement joins TRBV13 to TRBJ1-2, with D tentatively TRBD1 (5 bases). With 5 bases removed from V and 0 bases from J, the gap between germline ends came to 13 bases. The CDR3 loop spans 15 amino acids. CDR1 is PRHDT and CDR2 is FYEKMQ in the germline V gene (reference sequence). The CDR3 region has the DNA TGTGCCAGCAGCGGTCGACAGAAATCTAACTATGGCTACACCTTC. It translates to CASSGRQKSNYGYTF. Together with reference TRBV13 and TRBJ1-2, the CDR3 gives the full variable domain: AAGVIQSPRHLIKEKRETATLKCYPIPRHDTVYWYQQGPGQDPQFLISFYEKMQSDKGSIPDRFSAQQFSDYHSELNMSSLELGDSALYFCASSGRQKSNYGYTFGSGTRLTVV.

V and J are TRBV19 and TRBJ2-1, with 13 bases fitting TRBD2. The CDR3 spans 15 residues. V gave up 5 bases and J gave up 6 bases; unmatched junction bases: 4. From germline, CDR1 is LNHDA and CDR2 SQIVND (reference sequence). The CDR3 DNA follows: TGTGCCAGTAGTTGGACTAGCGGGAGCTTCAATGAGCAGTTCTTC. Protein sequence: CASSWTSGSFNEQFF.

This chain links TRBV10-2 with TRBJ2-5; tentative D call: TRBD1 (5 bases). Germline assignment: CDR1 WSHSY and CDR2 SAAADI. There are 13 residues in the CDR3. V was shortened by 3 bases and J by 3 bases, with 8 bases between the two germline ends. CDR3 DNA: TGCGCCAGCAGTGAAAGCAGGGAAGAGACCCAGTACTTC. Its translation is CASSESREETQYF.

The chain combines TRBV10-3 with TRBJ1-2, with D hard to call. Germline CDR1 reads ENHRY; CDR2 reads SYGVKD. The CDR3 runs to 16 residues. V was trimmed by 6 bases and J by 0 bases, leaving 17 bases between them. The CDR3 region is CAIRLTGSSSNYGYTF. CDR3 DNA sequence: TGTGCCATCAGACTTACCGGGAGCTCCTCTAACTATGGCTACACCTTC.

V and J are TRBV7-3 and TRBJ2-7; possibly TRBD2 for D (6 bases). Germline CDR1 reads SGHTA; CDR2 reads FQGTGA. This CDR3 spans 13 amino acids. Trimming left V 5 bases short and J 4 bases short, with 12 bases between. The CDR3 DNA follows: TGTGCCAGCAGCCTGGCGGAGGGGTACGAGCAGTACTTC. Translated, it gives CASSLAEGYEQYF.

V and J are TRBV19 and TRBJ1-2, with TRBD1 matching 7 bases. Trimming cost V 5 bases and J 3 bases; bases outside gene matches: 21. The CDR3 sequence is 19 residues long. The germline gives CDR1 LNHDA, CDR2 SQIVND (reference sequence). The CDR3: CASSYLATPGQRVDYGYTF. CDR3 in DNA: TGTGCCAGTAGTTATTTGGCGACACCGGGACAGCGAGTCGACTATGGCTACACCTTC.

V gene TRBV27 combines with J gene TRBJ2-1; 8 bases fit TRBD1. The CDR3 is 16 residues long. The junction had 7 bases not matched to a gene; V was cut back by 6 bases and J by 0 bases. Germline-derived CDR1 and CDR2 are MNHEY and SMNVEV (reference sequence). The CDR3 DNA reads TGTGCCAGCAGAACTACAACAGGGGGCTCCTACAATGAGCAGTTCTTC. Protein sequence: CASRTTTGGSYNEQFF.

The gene calls are TRBV14 and TRBJ2-5; no definite D call. Germline CDR1 SGHDN, CDR2 FVKESK. The CDR3 has 14 residues. Trimming shortened V by 4 bases and J by 1 base, and 10 bases separated the two germline ends. The CDR3: CASSPYWAQETQYF. CDR3 in DNA: TGTGCCAGCAGCCCCTACTGGGCCCAAGAGACCCAGTACTTC. Full variable domain (remainder filled in from reference TRBV14 and TRBJ2-5): EAGVTQFPSHSVIEKGQTVTLRCDPISGHDNLYWYRRVMGKEIKFLLHFVKESKQDESGMPNNRFLAERTGGTYSTLKVQPAELEDSGVYFCASSPYWAQETQYFGPGTRLLVL.

This rearrangement joins TRBV28 to TRBJ1-1; D may be TRBD1 (5 bases). The V end was cut by 5 bases, the J end by 1 base, with 8 bases between. The CDR3 runs 13 residues. Germline-derived CDR1 and CDR2 are MDHEN and SYDVKM. The CDR3 DNA reads TGTGCCAGCAGTACCGACAGGAACACTGAAGCTTTCTTT. It specifies CASSTDRNTEAFF. Based on the CDR3 plus reference TRBV28 and TRBJ1-1, the full variable domain is DVKVTQSSRYLVKRTGEKVFLECVQDMDHENMFWYRQDPGLGLRLIYFSYDVKMKEKGDIPEGYSVSREKKERFSLILESASTNQTSMYLCASSTDRNTEAFFGQGTRLTVV.

This clone occurred a few times. This chain joins TRBV5-4 and TRBJ2-2, with no clear D. Germline CDR1 and CDR2: SGHNT and YYREEE (reference sequence). CDR3 length: 15 residues. V lost 4 bases and J 1 base, leaving 11 bases between the germline ends. DNA for the CDR3: TGTGCCAGCAGCCAAGAGGTTCGGAACACCGGGGAGCTGTTTTTT. This translates into CASSQEVRNTGELFF.

The J gene is TRBJ2-1, the V gene TRBV7-6; no clear D. In germline, CDR1 is SGHVS, CDR2 FNYEAQ. Trimming took off 2 bases at V and 8 bases at J, with 7 bases between the two ends. CDR3 length: 12 residues. As DNA, the CDR3 is TGTGCCAGCAGCTTAATTTCCGATGAGCAGTTCTTC. This gives the protein CASSLISDEQFF.

This clone appeared a single time. The CDR3, as DNA: TGTGCCAGCAGTGAATTGGAAGGGGGAGAAAAACTGTTTTTT. Translated: CASSELEGGEKLFF. The chain employs TRBV25-1 and TRBJ1-4; D might be TRBD1 (6 bases). V lost 1 base to trimming and J lost 8 bases, with 11 bases between them. The germline V gene has CDR1 MGHDK and CDR2 SYGVNS. CDR3 size: 14 residues.

This clone was observed a handful of times. This chain uses TRBV19 with TRBJ2-7; 7 bases are shared with TRBD1. Germline trimming cut 5 bases from V and 2 bases from J; bases unmatched to any gene: 3. CDR1 is LNHDA and CDR2 is SQIVND in the germline V gene (reference sequence). The CDR3 extends over 13 amino acids. The CDR3 region is CASSVGTAYEQYF. CDR3 nucleotides: TGTGCCAGTAGTGTCGGGACAGCCTACGAGCAGTACTTC.

The CDR3 region has the DNA TGTGCCAGCGGCACGACCGGGACACCAAGCACAGATACGCAGTATTTT. Protein: CASGTTGTPSTDTQYF. This rearrangement joins TRBV2 to TRBJ2-3; weak D call: TRBD1 (6 bases). This CDR3 contains 16 residues. Trimming cost V 8 bases and J 0 bases, with 18 bases left between them. Germline V gene sequence: CDR1 SNHLY, CDR2 FYNNEI.

The chain links TRBV4-1 to TRBJ2-1, with D unresolved. CDR1 and CDR2 from the germline V gene are MGHRA and YSYEKL. This CDR3 contains 13 residues. Trimming removed 0 bases from V and 10 bases from J, with 10 bases in between. The CDR3 reads CASSQEAGREQFF. DNA of the CDR3: TGCGCCAGCAGCCAAGAGGCTGGCAGGGAGCAGTTCTTC.